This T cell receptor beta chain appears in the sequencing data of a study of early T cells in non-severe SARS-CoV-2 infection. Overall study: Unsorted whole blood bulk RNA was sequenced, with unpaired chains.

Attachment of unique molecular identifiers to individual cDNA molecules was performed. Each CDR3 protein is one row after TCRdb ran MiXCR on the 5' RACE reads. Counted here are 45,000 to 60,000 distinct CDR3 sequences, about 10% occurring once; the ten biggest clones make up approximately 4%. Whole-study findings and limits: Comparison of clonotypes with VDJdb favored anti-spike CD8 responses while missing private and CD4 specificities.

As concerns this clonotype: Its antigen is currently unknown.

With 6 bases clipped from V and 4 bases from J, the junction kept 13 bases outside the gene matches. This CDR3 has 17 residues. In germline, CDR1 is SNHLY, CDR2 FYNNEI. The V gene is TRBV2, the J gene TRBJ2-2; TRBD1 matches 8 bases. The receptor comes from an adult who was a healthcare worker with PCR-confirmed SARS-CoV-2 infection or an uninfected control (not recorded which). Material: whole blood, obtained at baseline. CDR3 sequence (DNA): TGTGCCAGCAGGGCTCAGGGGGCTTGGGCGCTCACCGGGGAGCTGTTTTTT. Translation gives CASRAQGAWALTGELFF.